This is a list of T cell receptor beta chains from one sample in a study of OX40 agonist ivuxolimab in advanced cancers. Some clones are missing from TCRdb's copy, which holds only in-frame ones; the method was immunoSEQ multiplex PCR. The data contain tens of thousands of clones, roughly 90% of them singletons. This specimen was CD4+ or CD8+ T cells sorted from blood, taken in a trial of the OX40 agonist ivuxolimab. The receptors come from an adult with an advanced solid tumor such as melanoma, head and neck, liver or kidney cancer. CDR3s include the opening cysteine and the closing phenylalanine or tryptophan. The order of the fields is D gene, J gene, V gene, clone size, CDR3 DNA, CDR3 protein. A D gene is named only where the DNA matches it firmly. Clone size, where shown, is once, few, many, or a class for clones that have expanded.

D gene: TRBD2; J gene: TRBJ2-1; V gene: TRBV5-1; clone size: once; CDR3 DNA: TGCGCCAGCAGGCTGGAACGGGAGGTGAATGAGCAGTTCTTC; CDR3 protein: CASRLEREVNEQFF
D gene: TRBD2; J gene: TRBJ2-7; V gene: TRBV28; clone size: medium-sized; CDR3 DNA: TGTGCCAGCAGTTTTAGCGGGGGGAACTACGAGCAGTACTTC; CDR3 protein: CASSFSGGNYEQYF
D gene: TRBD1; J gene: TRBJ1-2; V gene: TRBV6-1; clone size: NA; CDR3 DNA: TGTGCCAGCAGTTTCGGGGGGACAGGGGGAGGCTACACCTTC; CDR3 protein: CASSFGGTGGGYTF
D gene: TRBD2; J gene: TRBJ2-3; V gene: TRBV18; clone size: NA; CDR3 DNA: TGTGCCAGCTCACCGTTCTTACTAGCGGGAGTTAAAGATACGCAGTATTTT; CDR3 protein: CASSPFLLAGVKDTQYF
D gene: NA; J gene: TRBJ1-1; V gene: TRBV5-1; clone size: NA; CDR3 DNA: TGCGCCAGCAGCTTCGACCCTCTGGGTGGGGCTTTCTTT; CDR3 protein: CASSFDPLGGAFF
D gene: TRBD2; J gene: TRBJ2-7; V gene: TRBV7-6; clone size: NA; CDR3 DNA: TGTGCCAGCAGCCCCCGGAGGGGGCTAGCGGGGGGACGTGCCTACGAGCAGTACTTC; CDR3 protein: CASSPRRGLAGGRAYEQYF
D gene: NA; J gene: TRBJ2-1; V gene: TRBV30; clone size: NA; CDR3 DNA: TGTGCCTGGAGTCCCCGCGTCGGACACACTAACAATGAGCAGTTCTTC; CDR3 protein: CAWSPRVGHTNNEQFF
D gene: TRBD2; J gene: TRBJ2-5; V gene: TRBV2; clone size: NA; CDR3 DNA: TGTGCCAGCAGGACTAGCGGCAATCAAGAGACCCAGTACTTC; CDR3 protein: CASRTSGNQETQYF
D gene: TRBD1; J gene: TRBJ1-4; V gene: TRBV6-5; clone size: NA; CDR3 DNA: TGTGCCAGCAGAACCGGGACAGGGGATCGGGAAAAACTGTTTTTT; CDR3 protein: CASRTGTGDREKLFF
D gene: TRBD1; J gene: TRBJ2-1; V gene: TRBV6-1; clone size: NA; CDR3 DNA: TGTGCCAGCAGTGAAATGAGGGGACAGACAACAAAATACAATGAGCAGTTCTTC; CDR3 protein: CASSEMRGQTTKYNEQFF
D gene: NA; J gene: TRBJ1-1; V gene: TRBV5-1; clone size: NA; CDR3 DNA: TGCGCCAGCAGCTTGGTACCGACGACAGAAGCTTTCTTT; CDR3 protein: CASSLVPTTEAFF
D gene: TRBD1; J gene: TRBJ1-5; V gene: TRBV9; clone size: NA; CDR3 DNA: TGTGCCAGCAGCATCGGGACAGGGGTAGGCAATCAGCCCCAGCATTTT; CDR3 protein: CASSIGTGVGNQPQHF
D gene: TRBD1; J gene: TRBJ1-1; V gene: TRBV5-1; clone size: NA; CDR3 DNA: TGCGCCAGCAGCCCGGACAGGGGAAACATGAACACTGAAGCTTTCTTT; CDR3 protein: CASSPDRGNMNTEAFF
D gene: NA; J gene: TRBJ2-5; V gene: TRBV21-1; clone size: NA; CDR3 DNA: TGTGCCAGCAGCAAGTTCGAAGCGGGAGCAGAAGAGACCCAGTACTTC; CDR3 protein: CASSKFEAGAEETQYF
D gene: NA; J gene: TRBJ1-2; V gene: TRBV11-2; clone size: NA; CDR3 DNA: TGTGCCAGCAGCTCCCGGACTTTTATAGGCTACACCTTC; CDR3 protein: CASSSRTFIGYTF
D gene: TRBD2; J gene: TRBJ2-2; V gene: TRBV5-4; clone size: NA; CDR3 DNA: TGTGCCAGCAGCCTAGGGACTAGAGGGTCCGGGGAGCTGTTTTTT; CDR3 protein: CASSLGTRGSGELFF
D gene: TRBD1; J gene: TRBJ1-3; V gene: TRBV6-4; clone size: NA; CDR3 DNA: TGTGCCAGCAGTACAGGGGAAAACACCATATATTTT; CDR3 protein: CASSTGENTIYF
D gene: NA; J gene: TRBJ2-7; V gene: TRBV11-2; clone size: NA; CDR3 DNA: TGTGCCAGCAGCTTTCAGGGACGCAACGAGCAGTACTTC; CDR3 protein: CASSFQGRNEQYF
D gene: NA; J gene: TRBJ1-1; V gene: TRBV5-1; clone size: NA; CDR3 DNA: TGCGCCAGCAGCTGGACCGGGACATCGAATGAAGCTTTCTTT; CDR3 protein: CASSWTGTSNEAFF
D gene: NA; J gene: TRBJ1-3; V gene: TRBV18; clone size: few; CDR3 DNA: TGTGCCAGCTCACCGAAGGACGCTGGAAACACCATATATTTT; CDR3 protein: CASSPKDAGNTIYF
D gene: NA; J gene: TRBJ2-5; V gene: TRBV5-5; clone size: NA; CDR3 DNA: TGTGCCAGCAGCTTGGTTGCCCCCGAGACCCAGTACTTC; CDR3 protein: CASSLVAPETQYF
D gene: TRBD1; J gene: TRBJ1-3; V gene: TRBV7-9; clone size: NA; CDR3 DNA: TGTGCCAGCAGCACGGGGACAGCCCCCTCTGGAAACACCATATATTTT; CDR3 protein: CASSTGTAPSGNTIYF
D gene: TRBD2; J gene: TRBJ2-1; V gene: TRBV10-3; clone size: NA; CDR3 DNA: TGTGCCATCAGTGGACTAGCGGGAGCTTCGAATGAGCAGTTCTTC; CDR3 protein: CAISGLAGASNEQFF
D gene: NA; J gene: TRBJ1-2; V gene: TRBV2; clone size: NA; CDR3 DNA: TGTGCCAGCAGGTATGGGGCCGGCTACACCTTC; CDR3 protein: CASRYGAGYTF
D gene: NA; J gene: TRBJ2-2; V gene: TRBV6-5; clone size: once; CDR3 DNA: TGTGCCAGCAGTTACGCAGGGGGGACCACCGGGGAGCTGTTTTTT; CDR3 protein: CASSYAGGTTGELFF
D gene: NA; J gene: TRBJ2-5; V gene: TRBV5-1; clone size: NA; CDR3 DNA: TGCGCCAGCAGCTTGGGGCTGATTGGGGAGACCCAGTACTTC; CDR3 protein: CASSLGLIGETQYF
D gene: TRBD1; J gene: TRBJ1-1; V gene: TRBV6-4; clone size: NA; CDR3 DNA: TGTGCCAGCAGTCGGACAGGGGGCACTGAAGCTTTCTTT; CDR3 protein: CASSRTGGTEAFF
D gene: TRBD2; J gene: TRBJ2-7; V gene: TRBV19; clone size: NA; CDR3 DNA: TGTGCCAGTAGTATATCTTGGCGGGAGCGGTACGAGCAGTACTTC; CDR3 protein: CASSISWRERYEQYF
D gene: TRBD2; J gene: TRBJ2-2; V gene: TRBV5-5; clone size: NA; CDR3 DNA: TGTGCCAGCAGCCCCCCCCGGGGGGCGGGGGGTAACACCGGGGAGCTGTTTTTT; CDR3 protein: CASSPPRGAGGNTGELFF
D gene: TRBD1; J gene: TRBJ2-4; V gene: TRBV7-6; clone size: NA; CDR3 DNA: TGTGCCAGCAGCCCCGGGACAGGGGGTGATGGTAACATTCAGTACTTC; CDR3 protein: CASSPGTGGDGNIQYF
D gene: NA; J gene: TRBJ2-7; V gene: TRBV19; clone size: NA; CDR3 DNA: TGTGCCAGTAGTATACAGCCCTTGGAGGAGCAGTACTTC; CDR3 protein: CASSIQPLEEQYF
D gene: NA; J gene: TRBJ2-2; V gene: TRBV19; clone size: NA; CDR3 DNA: TGTGCCAGTAACTTCGGGCAAAACACCGGGGAGCTGTTTTTT; CDR3 protein: CASNFGQNTGELFF